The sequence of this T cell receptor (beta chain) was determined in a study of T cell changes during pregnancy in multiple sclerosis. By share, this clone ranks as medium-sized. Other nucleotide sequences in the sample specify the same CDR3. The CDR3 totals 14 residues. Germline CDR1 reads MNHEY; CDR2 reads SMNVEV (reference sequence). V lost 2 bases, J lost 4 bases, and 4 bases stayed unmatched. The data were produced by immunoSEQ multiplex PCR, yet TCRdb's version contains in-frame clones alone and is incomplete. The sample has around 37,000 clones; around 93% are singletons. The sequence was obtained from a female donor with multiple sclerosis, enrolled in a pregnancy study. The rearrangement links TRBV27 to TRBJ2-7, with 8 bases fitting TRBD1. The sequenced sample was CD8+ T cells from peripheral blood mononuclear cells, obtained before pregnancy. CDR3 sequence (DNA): TGTGCCAGCAGTTTACAGGGGGCGAATTACGAGCAGTACTTC. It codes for CASSLQGANYEQYF.